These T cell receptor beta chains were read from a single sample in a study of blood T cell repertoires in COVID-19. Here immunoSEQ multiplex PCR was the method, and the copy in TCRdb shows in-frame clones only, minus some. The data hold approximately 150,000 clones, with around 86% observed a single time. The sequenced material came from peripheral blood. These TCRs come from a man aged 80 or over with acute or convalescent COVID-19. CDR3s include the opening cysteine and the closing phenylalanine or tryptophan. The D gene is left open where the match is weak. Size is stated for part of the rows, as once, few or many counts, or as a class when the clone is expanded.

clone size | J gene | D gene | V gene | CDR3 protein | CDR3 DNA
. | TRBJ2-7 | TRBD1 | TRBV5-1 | CASSLWTGGGEQYF | TGCGCCAGCAGCTTGTGGACAGGTGGTGGCGAGCAGTACTTC
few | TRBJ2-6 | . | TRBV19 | CASKEDHSGANVLTF | TGTGCCAGTAAAGAGGATCACTCTGGGGCCAACGTCCTGACTTTC
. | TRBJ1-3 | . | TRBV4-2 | CASSQVLWEGLGNTIYF | TGTGCCAGCAGCCAAGTTTTATGGGAGGGGCTCGGAAACACCATATATTTT
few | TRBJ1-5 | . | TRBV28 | CASSQTYNQPQHF | TGTGCCAGCAGCCAAACTTATAATCAGCCCCAGCATTTT
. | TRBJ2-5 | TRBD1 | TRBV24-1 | CATSDLGTGKETQYF | TGTGCCACCAGTGATTTAGGGACAGGGAAGGAGACCCAGTACTTC
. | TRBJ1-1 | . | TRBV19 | CASMHREIGNTEAFF | TGTGCCAGTATGCACAGGGAAATTGGGAACACTGAAGCTTTCTTT
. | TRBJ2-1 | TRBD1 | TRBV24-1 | CATMGQYNEQFF | TGTGCCACTATGGGACAGTACAATGAGCAGTTCTTC
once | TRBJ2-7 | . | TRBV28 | CASTLVAGSYEQYF | TGTGCCAGCACCCTCGTGGCAGGGTCCTACGAGCAGTACTTC
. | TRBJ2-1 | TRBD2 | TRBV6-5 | CASSPRGSAGVEQFF | TGTGCCAGCAGTCCGAGGGGCTCAGCGGGAGTGGAGCAGTTCTTC
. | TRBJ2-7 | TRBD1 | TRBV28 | CASSRRDRVYYEQYF | TGTGCCAGCAGTCGCCGGGACAGAGTTTACTACGAGCAGTACTTC
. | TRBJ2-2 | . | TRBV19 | CASSWVAGDGELFF | TGTGCCAGTAGTTGGGTAGCCGGGGACGGGGAGCTGTTTTTT
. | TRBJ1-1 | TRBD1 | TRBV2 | CASRPRGVNTEAFF | TGTGCCAGCAGGCCCAGGGGGGTTAACACTGAAGCTTTCTTT
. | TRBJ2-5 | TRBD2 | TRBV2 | CASSVGSGGVKTQYF | TGTGCCAGCAGTGTTGGTAGCGGGGGGGTAAAGACCCAGTACTTC
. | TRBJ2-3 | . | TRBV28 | CASKGGLPSTDTQYF | TGTGCCAGCAAAGGGGGACTACCTAGCACAGATACGCAGTATTTT
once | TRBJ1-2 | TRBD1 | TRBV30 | CAWSGSTGGAYGYTF | TGTGCCTGGAGTGGATCCACAGGGGGCGCGTATGGCTACACCTTC
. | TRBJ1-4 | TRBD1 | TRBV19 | CASRTGQGNEKLFF | TGTGCCAGTAGGACGGGACAGGGGAATGAAAAACTGTTTTTT
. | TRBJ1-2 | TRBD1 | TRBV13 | CASSPPGQGAYGYTF | TGTGCCAGCAGCCCTCCGGGACAGGGGGCGTATGGCTACACCTTC
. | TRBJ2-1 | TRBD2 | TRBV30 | CAWSTRTSGTSEQFF | TGTGCCTGGAGTACGCGGACTAGCGGGACAAGTGAGCAGTTCTTC
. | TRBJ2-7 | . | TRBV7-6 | CASSLAGLTDEQYF | TGTGCCAGCAGCTTGGCGGGACTCACGGACGAGCAGTACTTC
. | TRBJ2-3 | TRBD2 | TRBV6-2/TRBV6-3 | CASSYGGRRQYF | TGTGCCAGCAGTTACGGCGGGAGACGGCAGTATTTT
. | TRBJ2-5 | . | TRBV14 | CASSQASSETQYF | TGTGCCAGCAGCCAAGCTAGTTCAGAGACCCAGTACTTC
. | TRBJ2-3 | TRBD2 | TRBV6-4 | CASSDGGSPDTQYF | TGTGCCAGCAGTGACGGCGGGAGTCCAGATACGCAGTATTTT
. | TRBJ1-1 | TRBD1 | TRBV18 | CASSPRQGENTEAFF | TGTGCCAGCTCACCACGGCAGGGGGAGAACACTGAAGCTTTCTTT
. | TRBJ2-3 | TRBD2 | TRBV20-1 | CSASTFSGSFGDTQYF | TGCAGTGCTAGTACTTTTAGCGGGAGCTTCGGGGATACGCAGTATTTT
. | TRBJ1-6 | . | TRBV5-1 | CASSFYSYNSPLHF | TGCGCCAGCAGCTTCTACAGTTATAATTCACCCCTCCACTTT
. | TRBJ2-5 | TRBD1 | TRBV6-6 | CASQRDSGETQYF | TGTGCCAGCCAAAGGGACAGTGGGGAGACCCAGTACTTC
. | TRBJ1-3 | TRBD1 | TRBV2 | CASSEGQGRSGNTIYF | TGTGCCAGCAGTGAGGGACAGGGACGCTCTGGAAACACCATATATTTT
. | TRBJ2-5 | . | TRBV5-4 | CASSLLQYQETQYF | TGTGCCAGCAGCTTGTTACAGTACCAAGAGACCCAGTACTTC
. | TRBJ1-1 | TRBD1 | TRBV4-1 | CASSQDLGTVNTEAFF | TGCGCCAGCAGCCAAGATTTAGGGACAGTGAACACTGAAGCTTTCTTT
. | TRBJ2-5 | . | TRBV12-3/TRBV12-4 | CASTLGGRETQYF | TGTGCCAGCACCCTGGGGGGGCGAGAGACCCAGTACTTC
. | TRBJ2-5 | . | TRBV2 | CASRKEQPAGTQYF | TGTGCCAGCAGAAAGGAACAGCCAGCAGGGACCCAGTACTTC
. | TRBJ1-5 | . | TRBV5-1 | CASSLDAGSNQPQHF | TGCGCCAGCAGCTTGGATGCGGGAAGCAATCAGCCCCAGCATTTT
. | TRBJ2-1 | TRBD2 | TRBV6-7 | CASSYSVGLAAYNEQFF | TGTGCCAGCAGTTACTCGGTGGGACTAGCGGCCTACAATGAGCAGTTCTTC
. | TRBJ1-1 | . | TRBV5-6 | CASSLAGNTEAFF | TGTGCCAGCAGCTTGGCGGGGAACACTGAAGCTTTCTTT
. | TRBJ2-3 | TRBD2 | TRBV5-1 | CASSLELAADTQYF | TGCGCCAGCAGCCTGGAACTAGCGGCAGATACGCAGTATTTT
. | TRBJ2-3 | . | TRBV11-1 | CASSLVGGAYTDTQYF | TGTGCCAGCAGCTTAGTAGGTGGGGCCTACACAGATACGCAGTATTTT
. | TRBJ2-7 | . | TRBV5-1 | CASSLGDGLEQYF | TGCGCCAGCAGCTTGGGTGACGGACTCGAGCAGTACTTC
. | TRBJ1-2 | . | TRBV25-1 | CASSEYSVGGYTF | TGTGCCAGCAGTGAATACAGCGTCGGGGGCTACACCTTC
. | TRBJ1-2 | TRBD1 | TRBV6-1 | CASSEYSGGTGSDGYTF | TGTGCCAGCAGTGAATATTCCGGAGGGACAGGGAGTGATGGCTACACCTTC
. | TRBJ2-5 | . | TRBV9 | CASSVRDSQETQYF | TGTGCCAGCAGCGTACGGGACTCACAAGAGACCCAGTACTTC
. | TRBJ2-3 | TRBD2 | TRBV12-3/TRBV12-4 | CATRRGGKYTQYF | TGTGCCACCCGACGGGGGGGCAAGTATACGCAGTATTTT
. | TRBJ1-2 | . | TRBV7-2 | CASSLRFNYGYTF | TGTGCCAGCAGCCTCAGGTTTAACTATGGCTACACCTTC
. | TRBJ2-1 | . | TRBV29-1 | CSAIRVREENEQFF | TGCAGCGCAATCCGGGTCCGGGAAGAAAATGAGCAGTTCTTC
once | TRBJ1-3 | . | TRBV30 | CANDRSGSGNTIYF | TGTGCCAACGACCGGAGCGGATCTGGAAACACCATATATTTT
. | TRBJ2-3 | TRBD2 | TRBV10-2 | CASSYRTSYADTQYF | TGCGCCAGCAGCTACCGGACTAGCTACGCAGATACGCAGTATTTT
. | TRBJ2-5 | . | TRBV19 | CASSTLPRETQYF | TGTGCCAGTAGTACCCTCCCCCGAGAGACCCAGTACTTC
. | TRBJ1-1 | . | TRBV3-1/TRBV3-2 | CASSLRGSTEAFF | TGTGCCAGCAGCCTCAGGGGCAGCACTGAAGCTTTCTTT
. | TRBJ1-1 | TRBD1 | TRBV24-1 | CATSEVGGQGKNTEAFF | TGTGCCACCAGTGAGGTCGGGGGACAGGGTAAGAACACTGAAGCTTTCTTT
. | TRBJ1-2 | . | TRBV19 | CASSFAKELYGYTF | TGTGCCAGTAGTTTTGCCAAGGAGTTATATGGCTACACCTTC
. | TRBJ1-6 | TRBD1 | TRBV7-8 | CASGEGQPYETLHF | TGTGCCAGCGGAGAGGGACAGCCCTATGAGACCCTCCACTTT
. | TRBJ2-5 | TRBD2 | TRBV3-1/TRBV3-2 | CASSPHIYPRGGRETQYF | TGTGCCAGCAGCCCTCACATCTACCCGCGGGGGGGCAGAGAGACCCAGTACTTC
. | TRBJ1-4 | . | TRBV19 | CASRKGEVGEKLFF | TGTGCCAGTAGAAAGGGGGAAGTAGGCGAAAAACTGTTTTTT
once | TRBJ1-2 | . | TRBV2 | CASRGGNYGYTF | TGTGCCAGCAGGGGGGGGAACTATGGCTACACCTTC
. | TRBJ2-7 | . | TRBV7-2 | CASSADRDTLGEQYF | TGTGCCAGCAGCGCCGACCGGGACACCTTGGGGGAGCAGTACTTC
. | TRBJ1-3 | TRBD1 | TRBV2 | CASRDRMAGNTIYF | TGTGCCAGCAGGGACAGGATGGCAGGAAACACCATATATTTT
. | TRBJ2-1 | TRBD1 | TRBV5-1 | CASSPRQGVYNEQFF | TGCGCCAGCAGTCCAAGACAGGGCGTTTATAATGAGCAGTTCTTC
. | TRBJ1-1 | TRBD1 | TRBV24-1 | CATSDSTGRGTEAFF | TGTGCCACCAGTGACTCGACAGGGCGTGGGACTGAAGCTTTCTTT